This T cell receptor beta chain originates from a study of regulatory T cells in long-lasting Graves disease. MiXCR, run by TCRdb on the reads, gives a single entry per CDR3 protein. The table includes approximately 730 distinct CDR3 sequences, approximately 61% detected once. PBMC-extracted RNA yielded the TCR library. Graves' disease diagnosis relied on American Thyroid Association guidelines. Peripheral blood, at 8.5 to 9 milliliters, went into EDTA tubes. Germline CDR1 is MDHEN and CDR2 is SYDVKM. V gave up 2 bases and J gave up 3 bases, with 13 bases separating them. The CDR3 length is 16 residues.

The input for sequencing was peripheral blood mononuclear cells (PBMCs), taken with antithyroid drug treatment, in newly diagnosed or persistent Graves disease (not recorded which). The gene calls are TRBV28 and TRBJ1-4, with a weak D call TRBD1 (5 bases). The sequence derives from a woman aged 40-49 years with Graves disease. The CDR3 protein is CASSLMQTDPNEKLFF. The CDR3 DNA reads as TGTGCCAGCAGTTTAATGCAGACAGACCCTAATGAAAAACTGTTTTTT.